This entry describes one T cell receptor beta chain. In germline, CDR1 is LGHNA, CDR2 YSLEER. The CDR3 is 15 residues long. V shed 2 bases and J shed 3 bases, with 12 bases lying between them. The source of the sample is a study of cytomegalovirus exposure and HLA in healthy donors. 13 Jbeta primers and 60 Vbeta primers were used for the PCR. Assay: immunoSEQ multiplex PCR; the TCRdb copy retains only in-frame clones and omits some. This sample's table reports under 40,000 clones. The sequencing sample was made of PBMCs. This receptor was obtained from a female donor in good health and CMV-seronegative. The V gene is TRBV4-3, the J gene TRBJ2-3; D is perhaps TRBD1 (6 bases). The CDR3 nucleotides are TGCGCCAGCAGCCAACGGGACATTGAGACAGATACGCAGTATTTT. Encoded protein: CASSQRDIETDTQYF.